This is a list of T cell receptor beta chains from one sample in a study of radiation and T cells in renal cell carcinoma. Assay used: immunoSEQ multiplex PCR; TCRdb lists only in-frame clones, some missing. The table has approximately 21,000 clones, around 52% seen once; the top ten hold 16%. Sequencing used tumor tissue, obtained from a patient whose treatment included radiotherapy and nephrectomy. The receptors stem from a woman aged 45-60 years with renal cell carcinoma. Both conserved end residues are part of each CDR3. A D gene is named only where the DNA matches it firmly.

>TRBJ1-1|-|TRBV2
CASTLRIQGNTEAFF
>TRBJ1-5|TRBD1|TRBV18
CASSPPQGAGQPQHF
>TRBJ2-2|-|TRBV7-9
CASSQELSGELFF
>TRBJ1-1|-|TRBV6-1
CASSESLANTEAFF
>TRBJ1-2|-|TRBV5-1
CASSFQGNYGYTF
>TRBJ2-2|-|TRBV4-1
CASALGPGELFF
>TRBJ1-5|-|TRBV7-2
CASSLEQGLNQPQHF
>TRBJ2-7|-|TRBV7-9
CAGKGPGHYEQYF
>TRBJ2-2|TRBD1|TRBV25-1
CASSEYIGTGEIGGELFF
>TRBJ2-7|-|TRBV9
CASSVGVGGAHYEQYF
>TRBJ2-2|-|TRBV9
CASSVEMGELFF
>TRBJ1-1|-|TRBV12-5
CASGLTILNTEAFF
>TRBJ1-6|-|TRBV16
CASSQSKGGSPLHF
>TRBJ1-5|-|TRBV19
CASSIVVGEPQHF
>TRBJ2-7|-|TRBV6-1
CASMGWGSSYEQYF
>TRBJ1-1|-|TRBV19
CASKHKGKTEAFF
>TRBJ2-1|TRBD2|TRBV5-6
CASSPSGGLPPREQFF